This TCR beta chain was captured in a study of blood T cell repertoires in COVID-19. Study-wide context: COVID-19 samples from acute and convalescent phases originated in the United States, Italy and Spain.

Participants' reported clinical history set cohort assignment. As handled by the study authors: Amplification of reference gene primers was used by the study to estimate nucleated cell counts. Using immunoSEQ multiplex PCR, the repertoire was profiled, and TCRdb retains in-frame clones only, with some absent. V and J calls and clone size are as listed in that table; D and trimming were resolved from the DNA. The sample has under 450,000 clones; roughly nine tenths are singletons. Trimming left V 6 bases short and J 0 bases short, with 9 bases between. The germline V gene encodes CDR1 LNHDA and CDR2 SQIVND (reference sequence). This CDR3 has 14 residues.

The rearrangement joins TRBV19 to TRBJ2-1, with a possible D match to TRBD1 (5 bases). Sequencing was performed on PBMCs or T cells enriched from blood (not recorded which). This sequence was found in a woman aged 30 to 39 who had recovered from COVID-19. The CDR3 bases are TGTGCCAGTAGCCGGACAAGCTCCTACAATGAGCAGTTCTTC. It yields the protein CASSRTSSYNEQFF.